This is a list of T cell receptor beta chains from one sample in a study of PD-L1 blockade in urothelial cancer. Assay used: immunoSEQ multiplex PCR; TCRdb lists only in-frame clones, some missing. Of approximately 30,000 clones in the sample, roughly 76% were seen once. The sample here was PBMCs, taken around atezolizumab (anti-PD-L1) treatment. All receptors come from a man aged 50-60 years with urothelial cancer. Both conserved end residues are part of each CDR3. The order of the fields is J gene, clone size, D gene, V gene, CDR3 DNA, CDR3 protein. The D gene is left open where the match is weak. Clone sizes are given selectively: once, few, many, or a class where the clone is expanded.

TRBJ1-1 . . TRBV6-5 TGTGCCAGCAGTTACGTAGTGAACACTGAAGCTTTCTTT CASSYVVNTEAFF
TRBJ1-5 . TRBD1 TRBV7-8 TGTGCCAGCAGCTTGGGGGACAGCCTTCTCAATCAGCCCCAGCATTTT CASSLGDSLLNQPQHF
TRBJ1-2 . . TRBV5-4 TGTGCCAGCACCTGGGGGGGAGGCTACACCTTC CASTWGGGYTF
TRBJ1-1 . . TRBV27 TGTGCCAGCAGTTTAAACGCACAGAGTACGAACACTGAAGCTTTCTTT CASSLNAQSTNTEAFF
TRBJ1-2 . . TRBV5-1 TGCGCCAGCAGCGAGACATACAACTATGGCTACACCTTC CASSETYNYGYTF
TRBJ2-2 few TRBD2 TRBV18 TGTGCCAGCTCACGGACTAGCGGGAGGACGGCCGGGGAGCTGTTTTTT CASSRTSGRTAGELFF
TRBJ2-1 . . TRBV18 TGTGCCAGCTCACCGATGTTCAACAATCCCAACAATGAGCAGTTCTTC CASSPMFNNPNNEQFF
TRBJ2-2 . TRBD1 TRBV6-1 TGTGCCAGCAGTGTCGGAAGACAGGGGATAATGGACACCGGGGAGCTGTTTTTT CASSVGRQGIMDTGELFF
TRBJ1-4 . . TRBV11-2 TGTGCCAGCTACACATGGGAGGGCGGGGACCGGGAGAAACTGTTTTTT CASYTWEGGDREKLFF
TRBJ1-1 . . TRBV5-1 TGCGCCAGCAGCCTGGATGTACGACAGGCTGAAGCTTTCTTT CASSLDVRQAEAFF
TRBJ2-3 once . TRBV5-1 TGCGCCAGCAGCTTGGTCGGGACTAGCACAGATACGCAGTATTTT CASSLVGTSTDTQYF
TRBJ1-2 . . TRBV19 TGTGCCAGTCTGGGCACCAACTATGGCTACACCTTC CASLGTNYGYTF
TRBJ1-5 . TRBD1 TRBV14 TGTGCCAGCAGCGAGACAGGGGCTAGCAATCAGCCCCAGCATTTT CASSETGASNQPQHF